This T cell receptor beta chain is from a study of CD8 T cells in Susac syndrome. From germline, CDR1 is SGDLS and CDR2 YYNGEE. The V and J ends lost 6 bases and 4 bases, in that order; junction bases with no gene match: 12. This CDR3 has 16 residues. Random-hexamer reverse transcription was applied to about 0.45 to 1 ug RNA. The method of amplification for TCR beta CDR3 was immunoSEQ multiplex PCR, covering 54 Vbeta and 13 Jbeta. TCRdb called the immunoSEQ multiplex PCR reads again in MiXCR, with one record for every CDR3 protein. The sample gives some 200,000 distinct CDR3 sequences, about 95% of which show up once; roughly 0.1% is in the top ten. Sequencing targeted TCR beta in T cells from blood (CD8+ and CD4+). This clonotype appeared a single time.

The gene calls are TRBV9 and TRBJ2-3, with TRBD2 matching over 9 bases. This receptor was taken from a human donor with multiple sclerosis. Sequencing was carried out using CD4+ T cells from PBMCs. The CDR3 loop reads CASNPRGGGAADTQYF. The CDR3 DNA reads TGTGCCAGCAACCCTCGGGGCGGGGGGGCCGCAGATACGCAGTATTTT.